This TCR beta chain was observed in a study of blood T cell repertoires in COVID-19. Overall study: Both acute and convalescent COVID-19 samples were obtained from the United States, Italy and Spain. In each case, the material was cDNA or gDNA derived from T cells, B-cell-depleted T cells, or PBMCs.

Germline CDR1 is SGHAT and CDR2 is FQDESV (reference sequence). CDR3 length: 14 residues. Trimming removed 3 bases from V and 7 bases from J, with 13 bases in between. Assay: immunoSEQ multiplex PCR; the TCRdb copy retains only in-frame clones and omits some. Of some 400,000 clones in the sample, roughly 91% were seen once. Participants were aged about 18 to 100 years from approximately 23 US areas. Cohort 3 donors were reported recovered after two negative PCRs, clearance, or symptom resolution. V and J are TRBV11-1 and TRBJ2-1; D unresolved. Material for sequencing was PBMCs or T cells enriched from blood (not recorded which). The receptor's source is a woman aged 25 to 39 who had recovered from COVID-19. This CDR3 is CASSFGSMWNEQFF. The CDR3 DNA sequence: TGTGCCAGCAGCTTTGGTAGTATGTGGAATGAGCAGTTCTTC. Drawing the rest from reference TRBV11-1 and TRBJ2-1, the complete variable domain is EAEVAQSPRYKITEKSQAVAFWCDPISGHATLYWYRQILGQGPELLVQFQDESVVDDSQLPKDRFSAERLKGVDSTLKIQPAELGDSAMYLCASSFGSMWNEQFFGPGTRLTVL.